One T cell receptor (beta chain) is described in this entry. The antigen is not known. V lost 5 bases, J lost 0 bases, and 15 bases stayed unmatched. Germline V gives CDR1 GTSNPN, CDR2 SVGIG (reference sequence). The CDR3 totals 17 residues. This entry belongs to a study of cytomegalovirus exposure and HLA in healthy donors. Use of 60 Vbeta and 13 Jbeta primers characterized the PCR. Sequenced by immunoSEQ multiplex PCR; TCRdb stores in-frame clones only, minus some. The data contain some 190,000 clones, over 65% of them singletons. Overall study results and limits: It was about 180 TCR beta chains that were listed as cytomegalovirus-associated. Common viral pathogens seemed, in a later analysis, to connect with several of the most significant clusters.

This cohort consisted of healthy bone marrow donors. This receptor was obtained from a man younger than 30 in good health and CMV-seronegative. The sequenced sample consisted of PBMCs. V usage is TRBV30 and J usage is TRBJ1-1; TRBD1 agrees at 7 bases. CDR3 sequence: CAWDRTGQPLVNTEAFF. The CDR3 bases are TGTGCCTGGGATAGGACAGGCCAACCTCTGGTGAACACTGAAGCTTTCTTT.